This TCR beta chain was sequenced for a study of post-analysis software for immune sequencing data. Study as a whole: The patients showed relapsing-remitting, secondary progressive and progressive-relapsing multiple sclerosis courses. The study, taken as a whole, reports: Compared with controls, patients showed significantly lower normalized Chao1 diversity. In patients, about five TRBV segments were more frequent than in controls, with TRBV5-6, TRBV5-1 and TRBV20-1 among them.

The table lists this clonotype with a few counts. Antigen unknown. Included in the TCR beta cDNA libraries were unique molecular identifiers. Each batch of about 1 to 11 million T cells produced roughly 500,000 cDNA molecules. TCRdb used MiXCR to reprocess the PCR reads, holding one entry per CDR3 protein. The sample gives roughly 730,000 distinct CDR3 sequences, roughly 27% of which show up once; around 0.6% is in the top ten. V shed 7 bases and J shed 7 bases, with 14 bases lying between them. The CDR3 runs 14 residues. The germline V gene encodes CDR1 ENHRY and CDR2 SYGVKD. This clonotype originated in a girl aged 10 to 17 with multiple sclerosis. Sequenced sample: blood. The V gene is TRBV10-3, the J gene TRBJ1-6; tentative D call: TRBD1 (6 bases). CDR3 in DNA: TGTGCCATCATGGGGGACACCTCCAATTCACCCCTCCACTTT. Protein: CAIMGDTSNSPLHF.